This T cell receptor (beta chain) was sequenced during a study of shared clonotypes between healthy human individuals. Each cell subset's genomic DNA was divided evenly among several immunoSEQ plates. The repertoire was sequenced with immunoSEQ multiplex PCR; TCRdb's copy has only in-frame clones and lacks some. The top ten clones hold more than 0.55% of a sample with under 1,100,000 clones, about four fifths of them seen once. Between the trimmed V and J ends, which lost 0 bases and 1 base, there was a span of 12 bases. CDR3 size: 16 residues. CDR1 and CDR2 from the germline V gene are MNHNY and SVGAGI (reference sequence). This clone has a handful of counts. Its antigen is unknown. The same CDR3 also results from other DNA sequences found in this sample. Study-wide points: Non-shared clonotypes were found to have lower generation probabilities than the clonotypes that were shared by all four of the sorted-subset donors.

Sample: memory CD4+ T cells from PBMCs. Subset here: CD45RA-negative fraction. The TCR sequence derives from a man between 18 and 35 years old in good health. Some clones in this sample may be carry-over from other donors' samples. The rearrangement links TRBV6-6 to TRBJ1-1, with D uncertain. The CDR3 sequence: CASSYSGGGPNTEAFF. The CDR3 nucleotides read TGTGCCAGCAGTTACTCGGGCGGAGGACCGAACACTGAAGCTTTCTTT.